This TCR beta chain appears in the sequencing data of a study of spatial heterogeneity in lung cancer. Study at large: Detection consistently captured more beta-chain sequences than alpha-chain sequences.

Sample time point: sample taken at primary tumor resection. Extraction of whole RNA from tumor, nontumor lung or frozen PBMC preceded unsorted sequencing. Samples came from 60 to 75 TRACERx patients with untreated early-stage lung cancer. A distinct unique molecular identifier was carried by each TCR cDNA molecule. A single record per CDR3 protein comes from TCRdb applying MiXCR to the 5' RACE reads. The sample contains about 48,000 distinct CDR3 sequences, about 5.8% of which appear only once. Many counts were recorded for this clonotype. Its antigen is not known. General study results and limits: Ubiquitous expanded tumor TCRs appeared in blood more at resection than follow-up.

CDR3 length: 14 residues. V lost 3 bases, J lost 4 bases, and 9 bases lay in between. The sequence derives from a male donor with early-stage non-small cell lung cancer. Sequences were derived from PBMCs, sampled at surgery. The rearrangement links TRBV12-3 or TRBV12-4 to TRBJ2-2; no firm D call. This chain's CDR3 is CASSFGGRTGELFF. The DNA for the CDR3 is TGTGCCAGCAGTTTTGGTGGACGCACCGGGGAGCTGTTTTTT.